The clone carrying this T cell receptor (beta chain) turned up a few times. With 8 bases clipped from V and 3 bases from J, the junction kept 1 base outside the gene matches. From germline, CDR1 is SGHTA and CDR2 FQGNSA. This CDR3 contains 12 residues. MiXCR, applied by TCRdb to the PCR reads, yields one record per CDR3 protein. The sample yields 15,000 to 20,000 distinct CDR3 sequences, roughly half seen once. Indicated time point: before preoperative PTX-NDP chemotherapy. These data originate in a study of esophageal squamous cell carcinoma under preoperative chemotherapy. This receptor was obtained from a human donor with esophageal squamous cell carcinoma. The donor label of this sample is uncertain. Sampling was carried out from a patient given preoperative chemotherapy. The rearrangement uses TRBV7-2 and TRBJ2-1; TRBD2 matches at 7 bases. The CDR3 spells CASGLVYNEQFF. The CDR3, as DNA: TGTGCCAGCGGACTAGTCTACAATGAGCAGTTCTTC.